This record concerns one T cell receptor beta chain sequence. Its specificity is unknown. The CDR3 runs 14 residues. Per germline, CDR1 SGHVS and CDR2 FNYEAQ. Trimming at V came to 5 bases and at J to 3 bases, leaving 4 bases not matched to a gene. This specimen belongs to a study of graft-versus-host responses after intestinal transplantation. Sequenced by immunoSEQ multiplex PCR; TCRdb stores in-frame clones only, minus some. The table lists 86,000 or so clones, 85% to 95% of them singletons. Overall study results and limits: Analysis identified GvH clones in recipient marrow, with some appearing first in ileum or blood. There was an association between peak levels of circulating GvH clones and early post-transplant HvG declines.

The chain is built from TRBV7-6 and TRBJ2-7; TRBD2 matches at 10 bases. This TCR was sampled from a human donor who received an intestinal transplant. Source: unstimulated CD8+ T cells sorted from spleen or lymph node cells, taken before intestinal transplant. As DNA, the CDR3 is TGTGCCAGCAGCCCTAGCGGGGGTCTCTACGAGCAGTACTTC. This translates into CASSPSGGLYEQYF.